The rows below give T cell receptor beta chains drawn from one sample of a study of cytomegalovirus exposure and HLA in healthy donors. TCRdb's copy holds only in-frame clones and misses some; the assay was immunoSEQ multiplex PCR. This table has about 84,000 clones, roughly 61% appearing once. Sample: PBMCs. The receptors were sampled from a woman in her thirties or forties in good health and CMV-seropositive. CDR3s include the opening cysteine and the closing phenylalanine or tryptophan. The D gene is left open where the match is weak. Expanded clones are given a class, and other clones once, few, many or no size at all.

CDR3aa,CDR3nt,j_gene,abundance,d_gene,v_gene
CASNGGVMNTEAFF,TGTGCCAGCAATGGGGGGGTCATGAACACTGAAGCTTTCTTT,TRBJ1-1,-,-,TRBV2
CASSVGGDYGYTF,TGTGCCAGCAGTGTGGGAGGGGACTATGGCTACACCTTC,TRBJ1-2,-,-,TRBV2
CASSPQGRIGNTIYF,TGTGCCAGCAGTCCTCAGGGGCGGATAGGAAACACCATATATTTT,TRBJ1-3,-,-,TRBV25-1
CSVMEGSSYNSPLHF,TGCAGCGTCATGGAGGGGAGCTCCTATAATTCACCCCTCCACTTT,TRBJ1-6,-,-,TRBV29-1
CASSVGGGSSNEQFF,TGTGCCAGCAGCGTAGGAGGCGGGAGCTCCAATGAGCAGTTCTTC,TRBJ2-1,-,TRBD2,TRBV9
CASSESRLAGITNTGELFF,TGCGCCAGCAGTGAGTCGCGGTTAGCGGGTATAACGAACACCGGGGAGCTGTTTTTT,TRBJ2-2,-,TRBD2,TRBV10-1
CAISVQPGQGVPNEQFF,TGTGCCATCAGTGTTCAACCGGGACAGGGGGTTCCCAATGAGCAGTTCTTC,TRBJ2-1,-,TRBD1,TRBV10-3
CASSEQRGETQYF,TGCGCCAGCAGTGAACAGAGGGGGGAGACCCAGTACTTC,TRBJ2-5,-,-,TRBV10-1
CATSRDLQAPGYTF,TGTGCCACCAGCAGAGATCTCCAGGCTCCTGGCTACACCTTC,TRBJ1-2,-,-,TRBV15
CSVREQGNTEAFF,TGCAGCGTCAGGGAACAGGGTAACACTGAAGCTTTCTTT,TRBJ1-1,-,-,TRBV29-1
CASSDTRGTDTQYF,TGCGCCAGCAGCGACACGAGAGGCACAGATACGCAGTATTTT,TRBJ2-3,-,-,TRBV4-3
CASSRDSEETQYF,TGCGCCAGCAGCCGGGACAGCGAAGAGACCCAGTACTTC,TRBJ2-5,few,TRBD1,TRBV10-1
CASRPRTGENTEAFF,TGCGCCAGCAGACCCCGGACAGGGGAGAACACTGAAGCTTTCTTT,TRBJ1-1,-,TRBD1,TRBV5-1
CASRLGQGNHGYTF,TGTGCCAGCAGGCTGGGACAGGGTAATCATGGCTACACCTTC,TRBJ1-2,-,TRBD1,TRBV28
CASSLKHPRETQYF,TGTGCCAGCAGCCTGAAACATCCCCGAGAGACCCAGTACTTC,TRBJ2-5,-,-,TRBV27
CSVNVAANQETQYF,TGCAGCGTTAATGTAGCGGCAAACCAAGAGACCCAGTACTTC,TRBJ2-5,-,-,TRBV29-1
CVVRRGGNEKLFF,TGTGTGGTGCGAAGGGGGGGGAATGAAAAACTGTTTTTT,TRBJ1-4,-,-,TRBV19
CASSLPGIETQYF,TGCGCCAGCAGCTTGCCCGGGATCGAGACCCAGTACTTC,TRBJ2-5,-,-,TRBV5-1
CASKTGGGTEAFF,TGTGCCAGCAAGACAGGGGGCGGCACTGAAGCTTTCTTT,TRBJ1-1,once,TRBD1,TRBV28
CAWSVEGNQPQHF,TGTGCCTGGAGTGTCGAGGGTAATCAGCCCCAGCATTTT,TRBJ1-5,few,-,TRBV30
CASSVAVGNTIYF,TGTGCCAGCAGCGTAGCGGTGGGAAACACCATATATTTT,TRBJ1-3,-,-,TRBV9
CASSPGGQGSYNEQFF,TGTGCCAGCTCACCGGGGGGACAGGGGTCCTACAATGAGCAGTTCTTC,TRBJ2-1,-,TRBD1,TRBV18
CASSLVGVGNQPQHF,TGTGCCAGCAGCTTAGTAGGAGTAGGCAATCAGCCCCAGCATTTT,TRBJ1-5,-,-,TRBV7-2
CAISGVRTGPQYF,TGTGCCATCAGTGGGGTAAGGACTGGTCCCCAGTACTTC,TRBJ2-5,-,-,TRBV10-3
CARSLAPSGTAETQYF,TGTGCCAGAAGCTTGGCCCCTAGCGGGACGGCAGAGACCCAGTACTTC,TRBJ2-5,-,TRBD2,TRBV5-3
CASSEGLAVTQYF,TGTGCCAGCAGTGAAGGGCTAGCGGTTACCCAGTACTTC,TRBJ2-5,-,TRBD2,TRBV6-1
CASSVTQGLNYGYTF,TGTGCCAGCAGCGTCACCCAGGGTCTGAACTATGGCTACACCTTC,TRBJ1-2,-,-,TRBV9
CASSFGPRYADTQYF,TGCGCCAGCAGCTTTGGGCCCAGGTATGCAGATACGCAGTATTTT,TRBJ2-3,few,-,TRBV5-1
CASSSGTGGVETQYF,TGTGCCAGCAGTTCCGGGACAGGGGGGGTAGAGACCCAGTACTTC,TRBJ2-5,-,TRBD1,TRBV27
CASSFTPGLAASPNTTGELFF,TGTGCCAGCAGCTTTACACCGGGACTAGCGGCCTCCCCCAACACGACCGGGGAGCTGTTTTTT,TRBJ2-2,few,TRBD2,TRBV9
CAIMREALNYGYTF,TGTGCCATCATGAGGGAAGCCCTAAACTATGGCTACACCTTC,TRBJ1-2,-,-,TRBV10-3
CASSNRDRSTDTQYF,TGTGCCAGCAGTAACCGGGACAGGAGCACAGATACGCAGTATTTT,TRBJ2-3,-,TRBD1,TRBV6-5
CASSQDGFPGYGYTF,TGTGCCAGCAGCCAAGATGGTTTTCCAGGATATGGCTACACCTTC,TRBJ1-2,-,-,TRBV14
CASRGGIGTEAFF,TGTGCCAGTCGGGGGGGGATTGGCACTGAAGCTTTCTTT,TRBJ1-1,-,-,TRBV19
CASSSGQASSYEQYF,TGCGCCAGCAGCAGCGGACAGGCTAGCTCCTACGAGCAGTACTTC,TRBJ2-7,few,TRBD1,TRBV5-1
CASSESPSSYEQYF,TGCGCCAGCAGTGAGTCGCCCAGCTCCTACGAGCAGTACTTC,TRBJ2-7,few,-,TRBV10-1
CASSPLYARGGSEQFF,TGTGCCAGCTCACCACTCTACGCGAGAGGAGGGAGTGAGCAGTTCTTC,TRBJ2-1,-,-,TRBV18
CASSPDLGEQYF,TGTGCCAGCAGCCCAGACTTGGGCGAGCAGTACTTC,TRBJ2-7,-,-,TRBV11-2
CASSRGTGEGQPQHF,TGTGCCAGCAGCCGGGGGACAGGGGAGGGTCAGCCCCAGCATTTT,TRBJ1-5,-,TRBD1,TRBV5-8